The present TCR beta chain was sequenced within a study of blood T cell repertoires in COVID-19. Generated by immunoSEQ multiplex PCR, the TCRdb table keeps only in-frame clones and is missing some. Among around 200,000 clones listed, about 87% were seen once. The TCR originated in a woman in her 30s who had recovered from COVID-19. Material for sequencing was PBMCs or T cells enriched from blood (not recorded which).

The DNA of the CDR3 is TGTGCCAGCAGCTTGGAAGGGGGCGTAAATGAAAAACTGTTTTTT. Translated, it gives CASSLEGGVNEKLFF. The J gene is TRBJ1-4, the V gene TRBV5-4, with TRBD1 matching over 7 bases. After removal of 0 bases from V and 5 bases from J, the junction contained 4 bases not matched to a gene. The germline V gene has CDR1 SGHNT and CDR2 YYREEE (reference sequence). This CDR3 region has 15 residues. Looking up the rest from reference TRBV5-4 and TRBJ1-4 gives the full variable domain: ETGVTQSPTHLIKTRGQQVTLRCSSQSGHNTVSWYQQALGQGPQFIFQYYREEENGRGNFPPRFSGLQFPNYSSELNVNALELDDSALYLCASSLEGGVNEKLFFGSGTQLSVL.